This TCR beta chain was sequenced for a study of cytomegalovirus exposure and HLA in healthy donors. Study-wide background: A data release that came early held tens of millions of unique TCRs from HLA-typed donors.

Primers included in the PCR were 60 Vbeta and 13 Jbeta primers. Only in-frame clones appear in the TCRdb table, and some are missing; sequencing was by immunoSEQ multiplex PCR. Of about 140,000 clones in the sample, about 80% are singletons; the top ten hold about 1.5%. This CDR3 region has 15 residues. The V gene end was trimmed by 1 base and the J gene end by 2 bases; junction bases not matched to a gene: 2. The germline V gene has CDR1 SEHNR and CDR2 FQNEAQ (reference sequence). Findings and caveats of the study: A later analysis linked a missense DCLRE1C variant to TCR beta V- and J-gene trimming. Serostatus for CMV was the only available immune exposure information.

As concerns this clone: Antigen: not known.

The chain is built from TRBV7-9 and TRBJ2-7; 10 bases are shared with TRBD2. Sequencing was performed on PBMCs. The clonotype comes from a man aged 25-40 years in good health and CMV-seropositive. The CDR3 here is CASSLVSGRAYEQYF. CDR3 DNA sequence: TGTGCCAGCAGCTTAGTCAGCGGGAGGGCCTACGAGCAGTACTTC. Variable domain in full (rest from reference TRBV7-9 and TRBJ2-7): DTGVSQNPRHKITKRGQNVTFRCDPISEHNRLYWYRQTLGQGPEFLTYFQNEAQLEKSRLLSDRFSAERPKGSFSTLEIQRTEQGDSAMYLCASSLVSGRAYEQYFGPGTRLTVT.